This passage covers 26 T cell receptor beta chains from one sample sequenced in a study of shared clonotypes between healthy human individuals. TCRdb keeps only in-frame clones here, not all; method: immunoSEQ multiplex PCR. The data hold millions of clones, with approximately 94% observed a single time. Naive CD8 cells were CD45RO-negative, positively selected for CCR7, excluding terminally differentiated effector memory CD45RA+ cells. The sequenced sample consisted of naive CD8+ T cells from PBMCs. Receptors were obtained from a man between 18 and 29 years old in good health. Some clones in this sample may be carry-over from other donors' samples.

The CDR3 DNA is TGTGCCAGCAGCGTCCCCTCGGGTGGCGGGGAATCGGGGGGCTACACCTTC. It specifies CASSVPSGGGESGGYTF. V gene TRBV9 combines with J gene TRBJ1-2; D call uncertain. Germline-derived CDR1 and CDR2 are SGDLS and YYNGEE. Trimming left V 2 bases short and J 8 bases short, with 25 bases between. The CDR3 covers 17 residues.

The chain recombines TRBV7-6 with TRBJ2-7; D is possibly TRBD1 or TRBD2 (5 bases each). The CDR3 contains 14 residues. The ends were cut back, 5 bases at V and 2 bases at J, with 13 bases in the middle. Germline V gene sequence: CDR1 SGHVS, CDR2 FNYEAQ. The CDR3 nucleotides read TGTGCCAGCAGCCCAAGGGACCACGCCTACGAGCAGTACTTC. Translating gives CASSPRDHAYEQYF.

This clone appeared once. This chain's CDR3 is CAWSGELASGELFF. CDR3 DNA sequence: TGTGCCTGGAGTGGAGAACTAGCAAGCGGGGAGCTGTTTTTT. The genes are TRBV30 and TRBJ2-2; D is possibly TRBD2 (6 bases). The CDR3 sequence is 14 residues long. From germline, CDR1 is GTSNPN and CDR2 SVGIG (reference sequence). V was clipped by 1 base and J by 7 bases, with 13 bases between them.

CDR3 in amino acids: CASTPSSGTKIYEQYF. The CDR3 DNA sequence: TGTGCCAGCACCCCATCCTCGGGGACGAAAATTTACGAGCAGTACTTC. V usage is TRBV6-6 and J usage is TRBJ2-7; D assignment may be TRBD1 or TRBD2 (5 bases each). Trimming pared 7 bases from V and 4 bases from J, leaving 23 bases between. Germline V lookup: CDR1 MNHNY, CDR2 SVGAGI (reference sequence). The CDR3 extends over 16 amino acids.

Regarding this clone: Other DNA sequences in the sample encode the same CDR3. The V and J genes are TRBV18 and TRBJ2-7; TRBD2 is a possible D gene (5 bases). The V and J ends lost 3 bases and 3 bases respectively, with 9 bases between them. The CDR3 sequence is 13 residues long. Looked up from germline, CDR1 is KGHSH and CDR2 is LQKENI. CDR3 in amino acids: CASSPPGLYEQYF. In nucleotides, the CDR3 is TGTGCCAGCTCACCCCCCGGACTCTACGAGCAGTACTTC.

The genes are TRBV7-9 and TRBJ2-7; perhaps TRBD2 as D (6 bases). Germline CDR1 SEHNR, CDR2 FQNEAQ (reference sequence). This CDR3 spans 13 amino acids. V lost 5 bases and J 3 bases, leaving 11 bases between the germline ends. The CDR3 bases are TGTGCCAGCAGCGCGGGGAATTTCTACGAGCAGTACTTC. It yields the protein CASSAGNFYEQYF.

This clone was recorded once. This sequence joins TRBV15 and TRBJ1-5, with TRBD1 matching over 12 bases. Losses at the gene ends were 1 base for V and 7 bases for J; bases not matched to a gene: 11. This CDR3 contains 18 residues. Germline V gene lookup returns CDR1 LNHNV and CDR2 YYDKDF (reference sequence). The CDR3 here is CATSRGDRDRGLRQPQHF. As DNA, the CDR3 is TGTGCCACCAGCAGAGGTGACCGGGACAGGGGGCTGCGGCAGCCCCAGCATTTT.

V and J are TRBV27 and TRBJ2-1, with D perhaps TRBD1 or TRBD2 (5 bases each). CDR3 length: 16 amino acids. CDR1 is MNHEY, CDR2 SMNVEV, per germline (reference sequence). The V and J ends lost 0 bases and 9 bases respectively, with 18 bases between them. The CDR3 loop reads CASSLSRLRGDIEQFF. The DNA for the CDR3 is TGTGCCAGCAGTTTATCTCGTCTCCGGGGCGACATTGAGCAGTTCTTC.

The genes are TRBV5-5 and TRBJ1-2; 8 nucleotides line up with TRBD1. The CDR3 has 15 amino acids. CDR1 is SGHKS, CDR2 YYEKEE, per germline (reference sequence). V trimming: 4 bases; J trimming: 4 bases; junction bases outside the gene matches: 9. The CDR3 region is CASSPGQGAIYGYTF. For the CDR3, the DNA is TGTGCCAGCAGCCCAGGACAGGGCGCTATCTATGGCTACACCTTC.

The chain couples TRBV28 to TRBJ2-5; no firm D call. This CDR3 region has 14 residues. The V gene lost 5 bases and the J gene lost 7 bases, with 17 bases spanning the gap. Germline lookup yields CDR1 MDHEN and CDR2 SYDVKM. The CDR3 loop reads CASSPLRFAVTQYF. The CDR3 nucleotides read TGTGCCAGCAGTCCGCTGAGATTTGCCGTGACCCAGTACTTC.

J is TRBJ2-1 and V is TRBV28, with D perhaps matching TRBD1 or TRBD2 (5 bases each). CDR3 length equals 13 residues. Trimming took 3 bases from V and 6 from J, leaving 9 bases between them. Germline CDR1 MDHEN, CDR2 SYDVKM. DNA of the CDR3: TGTGCCAGCAGTTTGGGACCCATCAATGAGCAGTTCTTC. It specifies CASSLGPINEQFF.

Of note for this clone: This sample also contains other DNA sequences that code for the same CDR3. The chain has TRBV4-1 and TRBJ2-1; no clear D. The germline V gene encodes CDR1 MGHRA and CDR2 YSYEKL. Between the trimmed V and J ends, which lost 3 bases and 4 bases, there was a span of 4 bases. The CDR3 runs 12 residues. Here the CDR3 DNA reads TGCGCCAGCAGCCATCCATACAATGAGCAGTTCTTC. It translates to CASSHPYNEQFF.

V usage is TRBV28 and J usage is TRBJ2-5, with D uncertain. In germline, CDR1 is MDHEN, CDR2 SYDVKM. The CDR3 covers 14 residues. Trimming cost V 1 base and J 2 bases, with 8 bases left between them. CDR3 loop: CASSLFSEQETQYF. DNA of the CDR3: TGTGCCAGCAGTTTATTTTCAGAGCAAGAGACCCAGTACTTC.

The table lists this clone with a count of one. The J gene is TRBJ2-7, the V gene TRBV9, with D perhaps being TRBD1 or TRBD2 (5 bases each). V lost 9 bases and J lost 2, with 15 bases in between. The germline V gene encodes CDR1 SGDLS and CDR2 YYNGEE. This CDR3 spans 13 amino acids. Here the CDR3 DNA reads TGTGCCAAGCCGGGACCCTACCCCTACGAGCAGTACTTC. Translated, it gives CAKPGPYPYEQYF.

The gene calls are TRBV4-3 and TRBJ2-1; 8 nucleotides match TRBD2. The V gene's germline CDR1 is LGHNA and CDR2 YSLEER. The CDR3 runs to 17 residues. V was pared by 0 bases and J by 3 bases, with 7 bases of the junction left unmatched. The CDR3, as DNA: TGCGCCAGCAGCCAAGATCCGGCTAGCGGGCTCTACAATGAGCAGTTCTTC. This encodes CASSQDPASGLYNEQFF.

The rearrangement links TRBV15 to TRBJ2-5; 7 bases map to TRBD2. Germline V gives CDR1 LNHNV, CDR2 YYDKDF (reference sequence). There are 14 residues in the CDR3. J gave up 2 bases and V 7 bases, and 7 bases lay outside the gene matches. The CDR3 region has the DNA TGTGCCACCACCAGGGAGGGAAGTCAAGAGACCCAGTACTTC. This translates into CATTREGSQETQYF. The full variable domain, with the rest looked up from reference TRBV15 and TRBJ2-5, is DAMVIQNPRYQVTQFGKPVTLSCSQTLNHNVMYWYQQKSSQAPKLLFHYYDKDFNNEADTPDNFQSRRPNTSFCFLDIRSPGLGDTAMYLCATTREGSQETQYFGPGTRLLVL.

The chain couples TRBV10-2 to TRBJ2-7; D remains unclear. V dropped 4 bases and J dropped 3 bases, with 4 bases sitting between them. Germline V gene sequence: CDR1 WSHSY, CDR2 SAAADI. The CDR3 runs 11 residues. The DNA for the CDR3 is TGCGCCAGCAGTGTCAACTACGAGCAGTACTTC. It encodes CASSVNYEQYF.

To note about this clone: Other DNA sequences in the sample encode the same CDR3. The V gene is TRBV5-1, the J gene TRBJ2-7; 14 positions match TRBD2. The V gene end was trimmed by 5 bases and the J gene end by 3 bases; junction bases not matched to a gene: 4. Germline V lookup: CDR1 SGHRS, CDR2 YFSETQ. The CDR3 loop spans 15 amino acids. The CDR3 reads CASRAGTSGSYEQYF. The CDR3 DNA reads TGCGCCAGCAGAGCCGGGACTAGCGGGAGCTACGAGCAGTACTTC.

The gene calls are TRBV7-9 and TRBJ2-3, with D possibly matching TRBD2 (5 bases). This CDR3 is 13 amino acids long. Germline values: CDR1 SEHNR, CDR2 FQNEAQ (reference sequence). Trimming pared 6 bases from V and 5 bases from J, leaving 12 bases between. CDR3 nucleotide sequence: TGTGCCAGCAGTCCTAGCCCCCGAGATACGCAGTATTTT. It translates to CASSPSPRDTQYF.

This chain joins TRBV4-3 and TRBJ2-1, with 7 bases identical to TRBD1. The V gene end was trimmed by 1 base and the J gene end by 7 bases; junction bases not matched to a gene: 7. The CDR3 is 15 amino acids. The V gene's germline CDR1 is LGHNA and CDR2 YSLEER. The CDR3 DNA reads as TGCGCCAGCAGCCAAGGTACACAGGGGATGAATGAGCAGTTCTTC. Encoded protein: CASSQGTQGMNEQFF.

The chain combines TRBV9 with TRBJ1-3, with D perhaps TRBD1 (5 bases). Germline-derived CDR1 and CDR2 are SGDLS and YYNGEE. V was trimmed by 0 bases and J by 4 bases, leaving 8 bases between them. This CDR3 has 14 amino acids. Written as DNA, the CDR3 is TGTGCCAGCAGCGTAGAAGGGGAAGGAAACACCATATATTTT. Amino acid sequence: CASSVEGEGNTIYF.

This chain connects TRBV6-6 to TRBJ2-7, with 9 bases identical to TRBD2. V shed 4 bases, J shed 0 bases, and the junction held 4 bases outside the gene matches. This CDR3 contains 15 residues. Germline V gene sequence: CDR1 MNHNY, CDR2 SVGAGI (reference sequence). CDR3 amino acids: CASSFGLANSYEQYF. The CDR3 DNA follows: TGTGCCAGCAGTTTCGGACTAGCGAACTCCTACGAGCAGTACTTC.

The rearrangement uses TRBV13 and TRBJ1-3; TRBD1 matches at 11 bases. Germline CDR1 is PRHDT and CDR2 is FYEKMQ (reference sequence). This CDR3 has 16 amino acids. Unmatched junction bases numbered 6, after V lost 4 bases and J lost 4 bases. The CDR3, as DNA: TGTGCCAGCAGCTCGGGGGGACAGGGGGTCGGAAACACCATATATTTT. Translation: CASSSGGQGVGNTIYF.

This chain uses TRBV7-9 with TRBJ2-2, with D unclear. This CDR3 spans 17 amino acids. From germline, CDR1 is SEHNR and CDR2 FQNEAQ (reference sequence). The V and J ends lost 4 bases and 0 bases respectively, with 15 bases between them. The CDR3 spells CASSSFGVTANTGELFF. The CDR3, as DNA: TGTGCCAGCAGCTCATTTGGGGTGACCGCGAACACCGGGGAGCTGTTTTTT.

The chain couples TRBV27 to TRBJ1-1; the D is unclear. V was pared by 7 bases and J by 4 bases, with 16 bases between. The V gene's germline CDR1 is MNHEY and CDR2 SMNVEV (reference sequence). This CDR3 is built from 14 residues. CDR3 region: CASNSQALTTEAFF. CDR3 coding DNA: TGTGCCAGCAACAGTCAAGCCCTGACCACTGAAGCTTTCTTT.

This rearrangement joins TRBV5-1 to TRBJ1-1; 10 bases map to TRBD1. The germline V gene encodes CDR1 SGHRS and CDR2 YFSETQ. V shed 5 bases, J shed 3 bases, and the junction held 7 bases outside the gene matches. This CDR3 is built from 15 residues. CDR3 nucleotides: TGCGCCAGCAGACACCGACAGGGGGCCGACACTGAAGCTTTCTTT. Amino acids: CASRHRQGADTEAFF.